This T cell receptor beta chain was found in a study of CD8 T cells in ankylosing spondylitis. TCRdb independently ran MiXCR on the 5' RACE reads; one entry per CDR3 protein. The profile shows fewer than 130,000 distinct CDR3 sequences, less than 25% of them singletons. The germline V gene encodes CDR1 LNHDA and CDR2 SQIVND (reference sequence). The CDR3 spans 16 residues. V lost 6 bases, J lost 2 bases, and 18 bases lay in between. Sequencing input: synovial fluid, either unsorted or a sorted T cell fraction (not recorded which). This sequence originates from a male donor with ankylosing spondylitis. J is TRBJ2-3 and V is TRBV19, with D possibly matching TRBD1 (6 bases). The CDR3 DNA sequence: TGTGCCAGTAGCCACGGCCGGACAGCAAACACAGATACGCAGTATTTT. Protein: CASSHGRTANTDTQYF.